Shown below are 17 T cell receptor beta chains from a single sample sequenced in a study of T cells in women clearing cervical HPV infection. Profiled with immunoSEQ multiplex PCR; TCRdb holds only in-frame clones, not every one. The table for this sample gives about 17,000 clones. Sequences were obtained from blood buffy coat. These receptors were taken from a woman between 18 and 75 years old with a cervical HPV16 infection that either progressed to CIN3+ or cleared (not recorded which).

About this clone: Read sequence stops 3 residues before the CDR3 end, and the germline J gene provides the missing end. The rearrangement links TRBV12-3 or TRBV12-4 to TRBJ2-2; TRBD2 might be the D (6 bases). Trimming left V 3 bases short and J 8 bases short, with 19 bases between. There are 16 residues in the CDR3. CDR3 loop: CASSFGRRGKRGELFF. CDR3 DNA, as far as it was read: TGTGCCAGCAGTTTTGGTAGGAGGGGTAAACGGGGGGAG.

With regard to this clone: The read terminates 3 residues before the CDR3 end, so the remaining end is supplied by the germline J gene. The chain joins TRBV14 to TRBJ1-1; the D gene is possibly TRBD1 (6 bases). The CDR3 runs 14 residues. Germline V lookup: CDR1 SGHDN, CDR2 FVKESK. V shed 4 bases and J shed 0 bases, with 9 bases lying between them. The part of the CDR3 DNA that was read is TGTGCCAGCAGCCTTACAGGGCTGAACACTGAA. As protein: CASSLTGLNTE. The full CDR3 protein is CASSLTGLNTEAFF.

Remarks on this clone: The read terminates 3 residues ahead of where the CDR3 ends, so the germline J gene completes it. This rearrangement joins TRBV7-3 to TRBJ2-1, with 10 bases lining up with TRBD2. This CDR3 is built from 15 residues. Germline CDR1 and CDR2: SGHTA and FQGTGA. With 5 bases clipped from V and 6 bases from J, the junction kept 7 bases outside the gene matches. CDR3 DNA (partial): TGTGCCAGCAGCCCCCGACTAGCGGGCCTCAATGAG. Protein sequence: CASSPRLAGLNE. The full CDR3 reads CASSPRLAGLNEQFF.

Comment on this clone: The CDR3 end falls 3 residues outside the read, so it is completed with the germline J gene. The rearrangement links TRBV5-1 to TRBJ1-3, with D unclear. Trimming shortened V by 1 base and J by 4 bases, and 9 bases separated the two germline ends. The CDR3 loop spans 14 amino acids. Germline lookup yields CDR1 SGHRS and CDR2 YFSETQ. The CDR3 loop reads CASSLSNAGNTIYF. CDR3 DNA, as far as it was read: TGCGCCAGCAGCTTGTCTAATGCCGGAAACACC.

Comments on this clone: Read data end 3 residues before the CDR3 end; the end is taken from the germline J gene. The gene calls are TRBV2 and TRBJ1-1; 7 positions agree with TRBD1. Trimming at V came to 2 bases and at J to 1 base, leaving 4 bases not matched to a gene. CDR1 SNHLY and CDR2 FYNNEI come from the germline V gene. The CDR3 extends over 15 amino acids. Here the CDR3 reads CASSEIRTGNTEAFF. Partial CDR3 DNA: TGTGCCAGCAGTGAAATAAGGACAGGGAACACTGAA.

On this clone: The read ends 3 residues early relative to the CDR3; the germline J gene fills the gap. The chain has TRBV11-2 and TRBJ2-1, with TRBD1 identical over 8 bases. Germline V gene lookup returns CDR1 SGHAT and CDR2 FQNNGV. The junction had 7 bases not matched to a gene; V was cut back by 4 bases and J by 8 bases. The CDR3 spans 14 residues. Incomplete CDR3 DNA: TGTGCCAGCAGCTCCAGGGGGCAATATTATGAG. Its protein is CASSSRGQYYE. The complete CDR3 sequence is CASSSRGQYYEQFF.

In the case of this clone: The read ends 3 residues early relative to the CDR3; the germline J gene fills the gap. The chain carries TRBV18 and TRBJ2-5, with TRBD2 matching 12 bases. The germline CDR1 and CDR2 sequences are KGHSH and LQKENI. The CDR3 contains 17 residues. V shed 0 bases and J 0 bases; nucleotides not matched to a gene: 2. The sequenced CDR3 bases are TGTGCCAGCTCACCACCTGGGACTAGCGGGTACCAAGAGACC. Translation gives CASSPPGTSGYQET. The CDR3 in full is CASSPPGTSGYQETQYF.

A remark on this clone: The sequenced fragment ends 3 residues before the CDR3 boundary, so the rest is inferred from the germline J gene. The gene calls are TRBV10-3 and TRBJ2-3; a weak D match, TRBD1 (6 bases). The CDR3 consists of 15 residues. V was trimmed by 6 bases and J by 2 bases, leaving 15 bases between them. CDR1 and CDR2 from the germline V gene are ENHRY and SYGVKD. The CDR3 protein is CAIRSTGTTTDTQYF. The sequenced part of the CDR3 DNA is TGTGCCATCAGATCTACAGGGACGACCACAGATACG.

Comment on this clone: The CDR3 end lies 3 residues beyond the end of the read and is filled in from the germline J gene. This chain connects TRBV20-1 to TRBJ1-2; TRBD1 might be the D (6 bases). The CDR3 consists of 16 residues. The ends were cut back, 6 bases at V and 1 base at J, with 21 bases in the middle. Germline V gene sequence: CDR1 DFQATT, CDR2 SNEGSKA (reference sequence). This CDR3 reads CSAPGSAGASNYGYTF. The DNA read from the CDR3 is TGCAGTGCCCCCGGGTCCGCAGGGGCAAGTAACTATGGC.

The sequenced part of the CDR3 DNA is TGTGCCAGCAGTATCAGGGACAGTGAA. This codes for CASSIRDSE. The complete CDR3 reads CASSIRDSEAFF. This chain joins TRBV6-2 or TRBV6-3 and TRBJ1-1, with 7 bases aligning to TRBD1. Read data end 3 residues before the CDR3 end; the end is taken from the germline J gene. With V trimmed by 5 bases and J by 7 bases, 4 bases remained unmatched. This CDR3 comprises 12 residues. CDR1 and CDR2 from the germline V gene are MNHEY and SVGEGT.

A remark on this clone: One junction end does not reproduce the germline sequence, and a read error may be involved. The read terminates 3 residues ahead of where the CDR3 ends, so the germline J gene completes it. V and J are TRBV5-4 and TRBJ1-1; D possibly corresponds to TRBD1 (6 bases). The CDR3 runs to 13 residues. Per the germline V gene, CDR1 is SGHNT and CDR2 is YYREEE (reference sequence). The CDR3 bases that were read are TGTGCCAGCAGTTTGGACAGAAACACTGAA. This sequence encodes CASSLDRNTE. The full CDR3 protein is CASSLDRNTEAFF.

As for this clone: The CDR3 extends 3 residues past the end of the read, so its final part is completed from the germline J gene. The rearrangement links TRBV7-3 to TRBJ1-4; D perhaps matches TRBD1 (5 bases). V was pared by 1 base and J by 3 bases, with 9 bases between. The CDR3 covers 15 residues. Germline V gives CDR1 SGHTA, CDR2 FQGTGA. The CDR3 sequence: CASSLSGAPNEKLFF. Incomplete CDR3 DNA: TGTGCCAGCAGCTTAAGCGGGGCTCCTAATGAAAAA.

With respect to this clone: Read data end 3 residues before the CDR3 end; the end is taken from the germline J gene. The chain links TRBV2 to TRBJ1-5; 9 positions match TRBD1. CDR3 length equals 16 residues. Losses at the gene ends were 6 bases for V and 7 bases for J; bases not matched to a gene: 13. Germline lookup yields CDR1 SNHLY and CDR2 FYNNEI. The CDR3 sequence: CASSEKRTGDEQPQHF. CDR3 DNA (partial): TGTGCCAGCAGCGAAAAGCGGACAGGGGACGAGCAGCCC.

A remark on this clone: The CDR3 end falls 3 residues outside the read, so it is completed with the germline J gene. This rearrangement joins TRBV6-1 to TRBJ2-2; D may be TRBD1 (5 bases). Trimming removed 4 bases at V and 7 bases at J, with 13 bases between. This CDR3 region has 14 residues. Germline values: CDR1 MNHNS, CDR2 SASEGT. The CDR3 protein is CASSVSGQGGELFF. Partial CDR3 DNA: TGTGCCAGCAGTGTTTCAGGGCAGGGCGGGGAG.

Of note for this clone: The read comes to an end 3 residues before the CDR3 does, leaving the germline J gene to fill in the end. The chain recombines TRBV19 with TRBJ2-1; the match to TRBD2 covers 11 bases. The V gene end was trimmed by 6 bases and the J gene end by 0 bases; junction bases not matched to a gene: 13. Germline CDR1 and CDR2: LNHDA and SQIVND (reference sequence). The CDR3 length is 19 residues. CDR3 DNA (partial): TGTGCCAGTAGCACCTGGGGTAGCGGGAGGGGGAGCTCCTACAATGAG. Translating gives CASSTWGSGRGSSYNE. The full CDR3 protein is CASSTWGSGRGSSYNEQFF.

Turning to this clone: The read finishes 3 residues shy of the CDR3 end, and the germline J gene is used to complete it. The V gene is TRBV29-1, the J gene TRBJ2-1; 8 bases are shared with TRBD1. CDR1 and CDR2 from the germline V gene are SQVTM and ANQGSEA. The CDR3 runs to 12 residues. V trimming: 6 bases; J trimming: 9 bases; junction bases outside the gene matches: 7. The CDR3 reads CSVGQGTSEQFF. The covered CDR3 bases are TGCAGCGTCGGACAGGGTACTAGTGAG.

Note on this clone: The sequenced fragment ends 3 residues before the CDR3 boundary, so the rest is inferred from the germline J gene. The chain uses TRBV6-4 and TRBJ2-3; D is perhaps TRBD1 (5 bases). Germline values: CDR1 MRHNA, CDR2 SNTAGT. Trimming removed 3 bases from V and 4 bases from J, with 8 bases in between. CDR3 length: 13 residues. CDR3 bases read: TGTGCCAGCAGTGAGAAAGGGGCAGATACG. It encodes CASSEKGADT. The complete CDR3 reads CASSEKGADTQYF.